This passage covers 17 T cell receptor beta chains from one sample sequenced in a study of T cells in Graves' hyperthyroidism and ophthalmopathy. What was amplified from RNA transcripts were TCR beta CDR3 regions. The study used the HTBI primer set for a first-round RT-PCR of the TCR CDR3. TCRdb processed the multiplex PCR reads anew with MiXCR; each CDR3 protein has one entry. The sample carries hundreds of thousands of distinct CDR3 sequences, about 20% recorded once. The sequencing input was blood. All receptors derive from a man aged 25 to 40 with Graves' ophthalmopathy.

The sample holds a few counts of this clonotype. The chain joins TRBV28 to TRBJ2-6; 10 nucleotides match TRBD1. Per germline, CDR1 MDHEN and CDR2 SYDVKM. This CDR3 spans 16 amino acids. The V gene end was trimmed by 8 bases and the J gene end by 2 bases; junction bases not matched to a gene: 6. CDR3 protein: CASSTGGLAGANVLTF. The CDR3, as DNA: TGTGCCAGCTCGACAGGGGGCTTGGCTGGGGCCAACGTCCTGACTTTC.

This clonotype was found a few times. It may be a read error: a sequence one base away is much more abundant. V gene TRBV2 combines with J gene TRBJ2-5; no clear D gene. The germline gives CDR1 SNHLY, CDR2 FYNNEI. CDR3 length equals 15 residues. The chain's CDR3 is CASSPDFGDQGTQYF. Here the CDR3 DNA reads TGTGCCAGCAGTCCTGACTTCGGCGACCAAGGGACCCAGTACTTC.

The chain carries TRBV5-1 and TRBJ1-1, with D possibly being TRBD1 (5 bases). The CDR3 covers 16 residues. In germline, CDR1 is SGHRS, CDR2 YFSETQ. Trimming removed 0 bases at V and 2 bases at J, with 14 bases between. The CDR3 sequence is CASSLVGVSVNTEAFF. CDR3 in DNA: TGCGCCAGCAGCTTGGTGGGGGTCAGCGTTAACACTGAAGCTTTCTTT.

A word on this clonotype: This could be a read error, since a much larger clone is one nucleotide away. The chain couples TRBV28 to TRBJ2-3, with 7 bases that match TRBD1. In germline, CDR1 is MDHEN, CDR2 SYDVKM. CDR3 length: 17 amino acids. The CDR3 sequence: CASSFATGPSSTDTRYF. CDR3 nucleotides: TGTGCCAGCAGTTTTGCGACAGGGCCATCTAGCACAGATACGCGGTATTTT.

This clonotype has at least ten counts. The chain couples TRBV11-3 to TRBJ2-1; 13 nucleotides line up with TRBD2. V gave up 1 base and J gave up 9 bases; unmatched junction bases: 3. Germline assignment: CDR1 SGHNT and CDR2 YENEEA. This CDR3 is 15 amino acids long. As DNA, the CDR3 is TGTGCCAGCAGCTTAGGGACTAGCGGGAGTGTTGAGCAGTTCTTC. Its protein product is CASSLGTSGSVEQFF.

This clonotype was counted a few times. V usage is TRBV11-3 and J usage is TRBJ2-3, with D hard to call. Germline V CDR1 and CDR2: SGHNT, YENEEA. Trimming left V 2 bases short and J 3 bases short, with 3 bases between. This CDR3 is built from 12 residues. The DNA of the CDR3 is TGTGCCAGCAGCTTAAAAACAGATACGCAGTATTTT. As protein: CASSLKTDTQYF.

This clonotype was detected many times. The V call is TRBV2, the J call TRBJ2-7, with 10 bases lining up with TRBD2. Germline lookup yields CDR1 SNHLY and CDR2 FYNNEI. The CDR3 has 16 amino acids. The V segment lost 3 bases and the J segment 6 bases; nucleotides outside the gene matches: 11. CDR3 residues: CASSEGWMVAGGEQYF. The CDR3 DNA follows: TGTGCCAGCAGTGAGGGTTGGATGGTAGCGGGAGGCGAGCAGTACTTC.

This clonotype was counted a few times. The chain recombines TRBV29-1 with TRBJ2-7, with a tentative D call TRBD2 (7 bases). V was cut by 6 bases and J by 6 bases, with 18 bases left in between. The CDR3 totals 13 residues. Per the germline V gene, CDR1 is SQVTM and CDR2 is ANQGSEA. In nucleotides, the CDR3 is TGCAGCGTCGCCCACGGGGGGCGCGGCGAGCAGTACTTC. It translates to CSVAHGGRGEQYF.

The genes are TRBV27 and TRBJ1-2, with 10 bases aligning to TRBD1. Germline V gene lookup returns CDR1 MNHEY and CDR2 SMNVEV (reference sequence). The trim removed 1 base at V and 4 bases at J, leaving 6 bases unmatched. CDR3 length: 16 residues. The CDR3 nucleotides are TGTGCCAGCAGTTTATTCGGGACAGGGGAGATCTATGGCTACACCTTC. Translation: CASSLFGTGEIYGYTF.

This clonotype was recorded a few times. CDR3 DNA sequence: TGTGCCACCAGCGCCTGGACAGGGAGTCGTGTCAATGAGCAGTTCTTC. This gives the protein CATSAWTGSRVNEQFF. The rearrangement links TRBV24-1 to TRBJ2-1; 8 nucleotides line up with TRBD1. This CDR3 region has 16 residues. Trimming cost V 7 bases and J 6 bases; bases outside gene matches: 13. CDR1 is KGHDR, CDR2 SFDVKD, per germline.

This rearrangement joins TRBV29-1 to TRBJ2-3; D remains unclear. The V gene's germline CDR1 is SQVTM and CDR2 ANQGSEA. The CDR3 extends over 12 amino acids. Trimming took off 4 bases at V and 4 bases at J, with 9 bases between the two ends. This CDR3 is CSVVFGSDTQYF. CDR3 DNA sequence: TGCAGCGTTGTTTTCGGGTCAGATACGCAGTATTTT.

As to this clonotype: Compared with germline, one end of the junction differs, possibly owing to a read error. The chain joins TRBV11-2 to TRBJ2-1; D is ambiguous. The CDR3 loop spans 16 amino acids. CDR1 SGHAT and CDR2 FQNNGV come from the germline V gene. CDR3 amino acids: CDSSLRTKPPFDEQFF. The CDR3 nucleotides are TGTGACAGCAGCTTGAGGACCAAACCGCCGTTTGATGAGCAGTTCTTC.

The chain employs TRBV12-3 or TRBV12-4 and TRBJ2-1; TRBD2 matches at 10 bases. The CDR3 contains 15 residues. The V gene end was trimmed by 7 bases and the J gene end by 8 bases; junction bases not matched to a gene: 11. CDR3 in amino acids: CASNRGTSVTDEQFF. The CDR3 bases are TGTGCCAGCAACCGGGGGACTAGCGTTACGGATGAGCAGTTCTTC.

The chain couples TRBV12-3 or TRBV12-4 to TRBJ1-5, with 8 bases fitting TRBD1. The CDR3 sequence is 15 residues long. The junction had 7 bases not matched to a gene; V was cut back by 6 bases and J by 3 bases. CDR3 amino acids: CASRRGDRPNQPQHF. CDR3 DNA: TGTGCCAGCAGGAGGGGGGACAGGCCCAATCAGCCCCAGCATTTT.

In its sample, this clonotype was seen many times. V and J are TRBV20-1 and TRBJ2-1; the D gene is possibly TRBD2 (5 bases). The germline V gene encodes CDR1 DFQATT and CDR2 SNEGSKA (reference sequence). This CDR3 comprises 11 residues. V lost 0 bases and J lost 10, with 7 bases in between. The CDR3 here is CSAREEREQFF. The CDR3 DNA is TGCAGTGCTAGAGAGGAGCGGGAGCAGTTCTTC.

The chain links TRBV19 to TRBJ2-2; 7 nucleotides agree with TRBD1. This CDR3 has 15 amino acids. CDR1 and CDR2 from the germline V gene are LNHDA and SQIVND (reference sequence). V lost 0 bases to trimming and J lost 4 bases; unmatched junction nucleotides: 2. The CDR3: CASSIDRGSTGELFF. The CDR3 region has the DNA TGTGCCAGTAGTATAGACAGGGGGTCCACCGGGGAGCTGTTTTTT.

This clonotype was detected many times. The CDR3 loop is CSAETGGPEQFF. CDR3 sequence (DNA): TGCAGCGCCGAGACAGGGGGCCCTGAGCAGTTCTTC. This rearrangement joins TRBV29-1 to TRBJ2-1, with 10 nucleotides matching TRBD1. V lost 7 bases to trimming and J lost 9 bases; unmatched junction nucleotides: 6. The V gene's germline CDR1 is SQVTM and CDR2 ANQGSEA. The CDR3 length is 12 residues.